This TCR beta chain stems from a study of cytomegalovirus exposure and HLA in healthy donors. Study observations and caveats: Reports showed the classifier diagnosing cytomegalovirus status with high specificity and sensitivity. HLA-A and HLA-B allele assignments for most subjects were reportedly predicted accurately using TCR beta sequences.

The PCR was carried out with 60 Vbeta primers and 13 Jbeta primers. Authors' processing steps: It was a later analysis that counted about 80 million unique TCR beta chains, of which approximately 9.9 million were shared. The data were produced by immunoSEQ multiplex PCR, yet TCRdb's version contains in-frame clones alone and is incomplete. V, J and clone size are taken as reported in that table, and D and trimming were inferred from the DNA itself. The sample lists 110,000 or so clones; 81% were seen once. Details on this clone: Its antigen is still unknown. This specimen includes other DNA sequences encoding the same CDR3.

The TCR was taken from a man aged 40-50 years in good health and CMV-seronegative. The sequenced sample was PBMCs.

The CDR3 spells CASSRASGTYEQYF. The CDR3 nucleotides read TGTGCCAGCAGCCGCGCAAGCGGGACTTACGAGCAGTACTTC. The J gene is TRBJ2-7, the V gene TRBV7-2; TRBD2 aligns across 7 bases. Germline CDR1 reads SGHTA; CDR2 reads FQGNSA. CDR3 size: 14 residues. V dropped 5 bases and J dropped 4; count of bases not matched to a gene: 8.